What follows is one T cell receptor beta chain and its context. The sample comes from a study of blood T cell repertoires in COVID-19. Overall study: Material from acute and convalescent COVID-19 was sourced from the United States, Italy and Spain.

The table came from immunoSEQ multiplex PCR; TCRdb's copy has only in-frame clones and leaves some out. The sample carries about 180,000 clones, 70% to 90% recorded once. The ends were cut back, 4 bases at V and 10 bases at J, with 21 bases in the middle. CDR3 size: 15 residues. The V gene's germline CDR1 is SGDLS and CDR2 YYNGEE. The sample was peripheral blood. The source of this sequence is a young man who had recovered from COVID-19. The chain has TRBV9 and TRBJ2-1; tentative D call: TRBD2 (5 bases). DNA for the CDR3: TGTGCCAGCAGCCAAATGGGGAGAGGCCTACGCGAGCAGTTCTTC. Its protein is CASSQMGRGLREQFF.